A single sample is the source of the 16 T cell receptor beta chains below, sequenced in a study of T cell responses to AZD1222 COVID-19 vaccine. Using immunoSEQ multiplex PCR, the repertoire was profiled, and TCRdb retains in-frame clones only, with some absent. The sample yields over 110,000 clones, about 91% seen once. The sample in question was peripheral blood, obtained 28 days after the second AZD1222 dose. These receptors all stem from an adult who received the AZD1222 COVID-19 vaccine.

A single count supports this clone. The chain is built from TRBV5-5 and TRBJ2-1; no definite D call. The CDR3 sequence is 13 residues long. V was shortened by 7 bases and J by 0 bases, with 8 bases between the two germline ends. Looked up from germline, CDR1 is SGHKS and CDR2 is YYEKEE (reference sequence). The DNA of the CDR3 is TGTGCCAGCGGGCAGGCCTCCTACAATGAGCAGTTCTTC. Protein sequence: CASGQASYNEQFF.

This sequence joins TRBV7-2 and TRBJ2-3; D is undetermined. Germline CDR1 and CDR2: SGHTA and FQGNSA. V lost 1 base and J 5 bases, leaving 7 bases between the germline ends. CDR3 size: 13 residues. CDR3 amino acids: CASSLVKQDTQYF. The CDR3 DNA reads TGTGCCAGCAGCTTAGTTAAACAAGATACGCAGTATTTT.

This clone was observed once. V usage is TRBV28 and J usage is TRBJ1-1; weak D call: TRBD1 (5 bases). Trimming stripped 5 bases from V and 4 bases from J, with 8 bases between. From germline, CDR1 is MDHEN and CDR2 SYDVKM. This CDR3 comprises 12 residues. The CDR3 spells CASSDGTTEAFF. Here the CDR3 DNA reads TGTGCCAGCAGTGACGGGACCACTGAAGCTTTCTTT.

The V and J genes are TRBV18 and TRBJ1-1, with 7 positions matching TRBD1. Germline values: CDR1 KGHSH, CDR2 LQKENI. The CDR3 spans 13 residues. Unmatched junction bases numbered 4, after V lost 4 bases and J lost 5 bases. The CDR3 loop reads CASSRAGGTEAFF. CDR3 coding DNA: TGTGCCAGCTCACGCGCAGGGGGGACTGAAGCTTTCTTT.

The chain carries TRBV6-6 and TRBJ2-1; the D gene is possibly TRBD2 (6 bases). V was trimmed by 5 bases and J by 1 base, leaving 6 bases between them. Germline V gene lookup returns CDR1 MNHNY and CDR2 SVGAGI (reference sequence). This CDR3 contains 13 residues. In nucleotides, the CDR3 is TGTGCCAGCAGTCGGGAGTCCTACAATGAGCAGTTCTTC. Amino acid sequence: CASSRESYNEQFF.

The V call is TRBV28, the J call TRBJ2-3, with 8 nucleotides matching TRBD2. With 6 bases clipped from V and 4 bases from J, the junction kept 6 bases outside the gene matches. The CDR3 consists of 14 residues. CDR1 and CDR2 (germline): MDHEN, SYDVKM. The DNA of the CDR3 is TGTGCCAGCAGCACAAGCGGGGGCTCAGATACGCAGTATTTT. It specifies CASSTSGGSDTQYF.

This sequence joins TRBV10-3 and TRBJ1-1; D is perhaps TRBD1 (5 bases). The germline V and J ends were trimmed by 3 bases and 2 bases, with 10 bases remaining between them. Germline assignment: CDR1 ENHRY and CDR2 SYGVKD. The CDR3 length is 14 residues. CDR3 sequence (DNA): TGTGCCATCAGTGATTGGGGACCAAACACTGAAGCTTTCTTT. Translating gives CAISDWGPNTEAFF.

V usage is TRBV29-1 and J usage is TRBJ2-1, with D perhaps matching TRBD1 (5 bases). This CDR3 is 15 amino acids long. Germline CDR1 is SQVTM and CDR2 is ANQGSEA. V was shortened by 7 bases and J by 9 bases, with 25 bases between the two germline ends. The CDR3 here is CSALKSDTAVGEQFF. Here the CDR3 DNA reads TGCAGCGCTTTGAAGTCGGACACGGCCGTGGGTGAGCAGTTCTTC.

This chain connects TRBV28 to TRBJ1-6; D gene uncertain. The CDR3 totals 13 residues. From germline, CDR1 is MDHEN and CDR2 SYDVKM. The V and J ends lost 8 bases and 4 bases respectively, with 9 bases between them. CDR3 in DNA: TGTGCCAGCGGACCAGAGTATAATTCACCCCTCCACTTT. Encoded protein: CASGPEYNSPLHF.

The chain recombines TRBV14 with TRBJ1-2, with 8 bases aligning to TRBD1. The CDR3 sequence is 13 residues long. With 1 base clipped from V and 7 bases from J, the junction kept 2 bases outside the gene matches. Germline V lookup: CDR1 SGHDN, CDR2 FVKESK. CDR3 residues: CASSQGTGFGYTF. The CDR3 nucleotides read TGTGCCAGCAGCCAAGGGACAGGGTTTGGCTACACCTTC. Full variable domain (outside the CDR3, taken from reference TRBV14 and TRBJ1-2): EAGVTQFPSHSVIEKGQTVTLRCDPISGHDNLYWYRRVMGKEIKFLLHFVKESKQDESGMPNNRFLAERTGGTYSTLKVQPAELEDSGVYFCASSQGTGFGYTFGSGTRLTVV.

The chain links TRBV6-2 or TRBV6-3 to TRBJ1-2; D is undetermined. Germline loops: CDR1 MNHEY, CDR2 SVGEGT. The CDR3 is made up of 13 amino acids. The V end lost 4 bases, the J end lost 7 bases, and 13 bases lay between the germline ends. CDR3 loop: CASSLGGRVGYTF. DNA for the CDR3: TGTGCCAGCAGTTTAGGTGGACGGGTTGGCTACACCTTC.

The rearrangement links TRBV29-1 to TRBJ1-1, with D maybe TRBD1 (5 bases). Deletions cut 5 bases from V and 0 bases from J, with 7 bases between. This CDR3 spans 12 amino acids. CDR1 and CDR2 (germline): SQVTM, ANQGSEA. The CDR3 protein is CSVRGMNTEAFF. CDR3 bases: TGCAGCGTTAGGGGTATGAACACTGAAGCTTTCTTT.

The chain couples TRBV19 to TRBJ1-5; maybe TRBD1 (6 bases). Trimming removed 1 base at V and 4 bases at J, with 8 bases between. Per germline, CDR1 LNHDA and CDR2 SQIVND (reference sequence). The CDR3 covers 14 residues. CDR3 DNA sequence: TGTGCCAGTAGTATAGGGACAGCTAATCAGCCCCAGCATTTT. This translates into CASSIGTANQPQHF. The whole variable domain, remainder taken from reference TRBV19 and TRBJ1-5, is DGGITQSPKYLFRKEGQNVTLSCEQNLNHDAMYWYRQDPGQGLRLIYYSQIVNDFQKGDIAEGYSVSREKKESFPLTVTSAQKNPTAFYLCASSIGTANQPQHFGDGTRLSIL.

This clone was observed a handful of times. CDR3: CASSLQGFSGNTIYF. The CDR3 DNA sequence: TGTGCCAGCAGCCTGCAGGGGTTCTCTGGAAACACCATATATTTT. The rearrangement links TRBV7-2 to TRBJ1-3; a possible D gene is TRBD1 (6 bases). V was cut by 5 bases and J by 0 bases, with 11 bases left in between. The germline V gene encodes CDR1 SGHTA and CDR2 FQGNSA. This CDR3 spans 15 amino acids. Supplemented by reference TRBV7-2 and TRBJ1-3, the full variable domain reads GAGVSQSPSNKVTEKGKDVELRCDPISGHTALYWYRQSLGQGLEFLIYFQGNSAPDKSGLPSDRFSAERTGGSVSTLTIQRTQQEDSAVYLCASSLQGFSGNTIYFGEGSWLTVV.

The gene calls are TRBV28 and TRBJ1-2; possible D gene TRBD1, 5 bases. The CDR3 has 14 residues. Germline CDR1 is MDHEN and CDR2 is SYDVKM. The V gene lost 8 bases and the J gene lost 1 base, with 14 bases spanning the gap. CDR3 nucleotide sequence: TGTGCCAGCCAAGAGGGACCGAATAACTATGGCTACACCTTC. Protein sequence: CASQEGPNNYGYTF.

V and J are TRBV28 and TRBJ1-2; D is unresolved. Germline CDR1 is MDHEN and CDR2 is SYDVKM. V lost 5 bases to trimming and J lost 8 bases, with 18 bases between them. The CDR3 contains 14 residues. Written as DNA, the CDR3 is TGTGCCAGCAGTGGCCACTGGACCCGTTGGGGCTACACCTTC. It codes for CASSGHWTRWGYTF.